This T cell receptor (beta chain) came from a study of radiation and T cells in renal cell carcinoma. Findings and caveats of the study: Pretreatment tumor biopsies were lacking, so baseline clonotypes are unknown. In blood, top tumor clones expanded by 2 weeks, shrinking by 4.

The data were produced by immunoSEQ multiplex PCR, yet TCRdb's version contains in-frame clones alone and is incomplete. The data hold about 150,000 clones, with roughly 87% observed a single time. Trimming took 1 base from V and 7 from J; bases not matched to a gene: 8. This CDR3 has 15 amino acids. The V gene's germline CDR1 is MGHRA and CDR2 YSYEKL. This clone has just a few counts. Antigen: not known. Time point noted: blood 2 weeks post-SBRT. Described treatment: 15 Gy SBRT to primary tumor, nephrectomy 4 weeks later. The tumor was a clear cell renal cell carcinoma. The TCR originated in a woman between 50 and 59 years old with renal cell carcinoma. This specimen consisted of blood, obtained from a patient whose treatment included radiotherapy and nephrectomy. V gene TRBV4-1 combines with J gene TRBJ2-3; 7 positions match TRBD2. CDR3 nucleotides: TGCGCCAGCAGCCAAGGACTGACTAGCCGTAATACGCAGTATTTT. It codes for CASSQGLTSRNTQYF.